This section outlines one TCR beta chain sequence together with its context. The CDR3 end lies 3 residues beyond the end of the read and is filled in from the germline J gene. Germline loops: CDR1 KGHSH, CDR2 LQKENI. The CDR3 consists of 14 residues. The data are from a study of T cells in women clearing cervical HPV infection. Method: immunoSEQ multiplex PCR; TCRdb's copy keeps in-frame clones and lacks some. This listing includes just under 35,000 clones. The sequence came from a woman aged 18-69 years with a cervical HPV16 infection that either progressed to CIN3+ or cleared (not recorded which). Material for sequencing was blood buffy coat. V is TRBV18 and J is TRBJ1-2; D not resolved. CDR3 sequence: CASSPLAQKDDYTF. The sequenced CDR3 bases are TGTGCCAGCTCACCGCTAGCCCAGAAGGATGAC.